The rows below give T cell receptor beta chains drawn from one sample of a study of blood T cell repertoires in COVID-19. TCRdb's copy holds only in-frame clones and misses some; the assay was immunoSEQ multiplex PCR. This table has under 150,000 clones, just under 80% appearing once. The specimen sequenced was peripheral blood. These receptors came from a human donor in a cohort sampled during active COVID-19. Both conserved end residues are part of each CDR3. Fields, in order: CDR3 length, V gene, clone size, D gene, J gene, CDR3 DNA, CDR3 protein. A D gene is named only where the DNA matches it firmly. Size tells how often a clone was seen (once, few, many) or the class of an expanded clone, and some rows leave it out.

17,TRBV30,few,.,TRBJ1-2,TGTGCCTGGAGTGTATCATCACTCCGGACAGTTAACTATGGCTACACCTTC,CAWSVSSLRTVNYGYTF
16,TRBV6-1,.,TRBD2,TRBJ2-5,TGTGCCAGCAGTGAAATGCTAGCGGGGTTAGGAGAGACCCAGTACTTC,CASSEMLAGLGETQYF
14,TRBV9,.,.,TRBJ1-1,TGTGCCAGCAGCGTATCAGTCGAGGGATTAGAAGCTTTCTTT,CASSVSVEGLEAFF
15,TRBV9,.,.,TRBJ1-2,TGTGCCAGCAGCCCCTGGTACAGGCCGTTCTATGGCTACACCTTC,CASSPWYRPFYGYTF
13,TRBV28,.,.,TRBJ2-5,TGTGCCAGCAGTCTGGACATACAGGGGACCCAGTACTTC,CASSLDIQGTQYF
15,TRBV6-6,.,TRBD1,TRBJ1-5,TGTGCCAGCAGAGACAGGGGGTGGGGGAATCAGCCCCAGCATTTT,CASRDRGWGNQPQHF
15,TRBV15,.,.,TRBJ1-5,TGTGCCACCGCCTATGGCAGCGGGGGCAGTCAGCCCCAGCATTTT,CATAYGSGGSQPQHF
13,TRBV2,once,.,TRBJ1-1,TGTGCCAGCCACAGGGAGCGTTCCACTGAAGCTTTCTTT,CASHRERSTEAFF
16,TRBV7-6,.,TRBD1,TRBJ1-1,TGTGCCAGCAGCGCATCAATGGGACAGTTGAACACTGAAGCTTTCTTT,CASSASMGQLNTEAFF
16,TRBV2,few,TRBD1,TRBJ1-1,TGTGCCAGCAGTGAAGCGGGAAGGGGGCGTCATACTGAAGCTTTCTTT,CASSEAGRGRHTEAFF
11,TRBV12-3/TRBV12-4,.,.,TRBJ1-2,TGTGCCACCTCGGCGGTGCATGGCTACACCTTC,CATSAVHGYTF
14,TRBV6-6,.,.,TRBJ1-5,TGTGCCACTTTCGCAGGCAGGGAACATCAGCCCCAGCATTTT,CATFAGREHQPQHF
14,TRBV6-2/TRBV6-3,.,.,TRBJ1-1,TGTGCCAGCAGTCTTACTGCGGGGGGCGCTGAAGCTTTCTTT,CASSLTAGGAEAFF
15,TRBV5-1,.,TRBD2,TRBJ2-1,TGCGCCAGCAGCTCCAGCGGGGGGGCCCGCAATGAGCAGTTCTTC,CASSSSGGARNEQFF
15,TRBV24-1,.,TRBD2,TRBJ2-1,TGTGCCACCAGTGAATCCGCGGGGGGATACAATGAGCAGTTCTTC,CATSESAGGYNEQFF
14,TRBV4-3,.,.,TRBJ1-5,TGCGCCAGCAGCCAAGATTGGGGAGATCAGCCCCAGCATTTT,CASSQDWGDQPQHF
16,TRBV27,.,TRBD2,TRBJ2-1,TGTGCCAGCAGTTTTCAGGCGGGAGGCTCCTACAATGAGCAGTTCTTC,CASSFQAGGSYNEQFF
13,TRBV19,.,TRBD1,TRBJ1-2,TGTGCCAGTAGGAGGGGACAGTCCTATGGCTACACCTTC,CASRRGQSYGYTF
18,TRBV28,.,.,TRBJ1-5,TGTGCCAGCAGTTCCAGCCTTAGACAGGTTCCGGGACACAAGCCCCAGCATTTT,CASSSSLRQVPGHKPQHF